The 30 T cell receptor beta chains in this list originate from one sample, sequenced in a study of T-cell reconstitution after alpha-beta-depleted transplantation in children. Unique molecular identifiers were incorporated into the prepared TCRbeta library. Each CDR3 protein is one row after TCRdb ran MiXCR on the PCR reads. The table has about 230,000 distinct CDR3 sequences, about 11% seen once; the top ten hold over 25%. The specimen comprised PBMCs, sampled before TCRalphabeta/CD19-depleted stem cell transplant. Receptors originate from a child younger than two with acute myeloid leukemia, due to receive a stem cell transplant.

This clonotype has a count of ten or more. The chain employs TRBV5-1 and TRBJ1-1; 10 nucleotides agree with TRBD1. Germline-derived CDR1 and CDR2 are SGHRS and YFSETQ. Trimming removed 4 bases from V and 2 bases from J; junction bases left unmatched: 2. The CDR3 is made up of 14 amino acids. The CDR3: CASSPTGGNTEAFF. The CDR3 DNA sequence: TGCGCCAGCAGCCCGACAGGGGGCAACACTGAAGCTTTCTTT.

This chain uses TRBV24-1 with TRBJ1-5; no definite D call. Trimming took off 3 bases at V and 2 bases at J, with 4 bases between the two ends. CDR3 length: 13 amino acids. The V gene's germline CDR1 is KGHDR and CDR2 SFDVKD. CDR3 sequence (DNA): TGTGCCACCAGTGATGGGGGCAATCAGCCCCAGCATTTT. It encodes CATSDGGNQPQHF.

This clonotype was picked up a small number of times. The chain couples TRBV12-3 or TRBV12-4 to TRBJ2-4; no clear D. The V end was cut by 6 bases, the J end by 0 bases, with 12 bases between. The CDR3 has 15 residues. The chain's CDR3 is CASRAQDVAKNIQYF. The CDR3 coding sequence is TGTGCCAGCAGAGCCCAGGATGTAGCCAAAAACATTCAGTACTTC.

Many counts were recorded for this clonotype. The chain joins TRBV12-3 or TRBV12-4 to TRBJ2-1, with a weak D call TRBD2 (6 bases). Trimming took 8 bases from V and 1 from J, leaving 12 bases between them. The CDR3 extends over 14 amino acids. CDR3 protein: CASGIAVSYNEQFF. The CDR3 bases are TGTGCCAGCGGAATAGCGGTATCCTACAATGAGCAGTTCTTC.

This clonotype was counted many times. The chain couples TRBV7-2 to TRBJ2-3, with TRBD1 matching 7 bases. V was clipped by 1 base and J by 9 bases; unmatched bases: 1. The CDR3 sequence is 12 residues long. Germline CDR1 is SGHTA and CDR2 is FQGNSA. Here the CDR3 reads CASSLEGQTQYF. The CDR3 nucleotides are TGTGCCAGCAGCTTAGAGGGACAGACGCAGTATTTT.

The CDR3: CASREITQDTQYF. The CDR3 region has the DNA TGCGCCAGCAGGGAGATTACGCAGGATACGCAGTATTTT. The chain couples TRBV5-1 to TRBJ2-3; D uncertain. Germline V gene data show CDR1 as SGHRS and CDR2 as YFSETQ. This CDR3 is 13 amino acids long. With 5 bases removed from V and 6 bases from J, the gap between germline ends came to 13 bases.

This clonotype has a handful of counts. The chain couples TRBV20-1 to TRBJ1-3, with D perhaps matching TRBD1 (5 bases). This CDR3 comprises 16 residues. V dropped 4 bases and J dropped 6 bases, with 22 bases sitting between them. The germline CDR1 and CDR2 sequences are DFQATT and SNEGSKA (reference sequence). The CDR3 DNA reads TGCAGTGCTACTACCGGTCCCAGGGCTTCGGAAAACACCATATATTTT. It specifies CSATTGPRASENTIYF.

Concerning this clonotype itself: A much more abundant neighbour one base away suggests this may be a read error. The chain links TRBV28 to TRBJ2-3; 11 bases agree with TRBD2. There are 17 residues in the CDR3. Germline-derived CDR1 and CDR2 are MDHEN and SYDVKM. CDR3: CATSLGILAGGTGTQYF. In DNA form, the CDR3 reads TGTGCCACCAGTTTAGGGATCTTAGCGGGAGGGACTGGTACGCAGTATTTT.

Notes on this clonotype: This may stem from a read error, because a much larger clone lies one nucleotide away. V usage is TRBV25-1 and J usage is TRBJ1-1, with D perhaps TRBD1 (5 bases). CDR1 is MGHDK and CDR2 is SYGVNS in the germline V gene. This CDR3 is built from 13 residues. CDR3 sequence: CASSPVGVTETFF. CDR3 coding DNA: TGTGCCAGCAGTCCGGTGGGGGTGACTGAAACTTTCTTT.

This clonotype occurred many times. The chain has TRBV28 and TRBJ1-1; D remains unclear. Germline V gene data show CDR1 as MDHEN and CDR2 as SYDVKM. The CDR3 is 13 amino acids. V was shortened by 7 bases and J by 0 bases, with 9 bases between the two germline ends. The CDR3 DNA reads as TGTGCCAGCACCAGGCAAATGAACACTGAAGCTTTCTTT. Amino acid sequence: CASTRQMNTEAFF.

The table lists this clonotype with a few counts. The chain employs TRBV5-1 and TRBJ2-5, with 7 bases aligning to TRBD2. The CDR3 is made up of 15 amino acids. In germline, CDR1 is SGHRS, CDR2 YFSETQ. V was clipped by 1 base and J by 3 bases; unmatched bases: 6. The CDR3 DNA is TGCGCCAGCAGCTTGCTGGCGGGAGAGAAAGAGACCCAGTACTTC. Protein product: CASSLLAGEKETQYF. Based on the CDR3 plus reference TRBV5-1 and TRBJ2-5, the full variable domain is KAGVTQTPRYLIKTRGQQVTLSCSPISGHRSVSWYQQTPGQGLQFLFEYFSETQRNKGNFPGRFSGRQFSNSRSEMNVSTLELGDSALYLCASSLLAGEKETQYFGPGTRLLVL.

This clonotype occurred many times. This chain links TRBV5-1 with TRBJ2-1; D call uncertain. The CDR3 is 13 amino acids. V gave up 4 bases and J gave up 7 bases, with 12 bases separating them. CDR1 is SGHRS, CDR2 YFSETQ, per germline. The CDR3 nucleotides are TGCGCCAGCAGCCGCTCCAATCGGAATGAGCAGTTCTTC. Protein sequence: CASSRSNRNEQFF.

This clonotype was seen a few times. This chain joins TRBV29-1 and TRBJ2-1, with D possibly TRBD2 on 6 matching bases. V lost 7 bases and J 7 bases, leaving 11 bases between the germline ends. This CDR3 region has 11 residues. The germline CDR1 and CDR2 sequences are SQVTM and ANQGSEA. The DNA for the CDR3 is TGCAGCGCTACTAGCTTGAATGAGCAGTTCTTC. It specifies CSATSLNEQFF.

This clonotype was seen a few times. The chain couples TRBV7-9 to TRBJ2-3; D gene unclear. Germline lookup yields CDR1 SEHNR and CDR2 FQNEAQ (reference sequence). Trimming removed 6 bases from V and 3 bases from J, with 13 bases in between. The CDR3 loop spans 14 amino acids. The CDR3 spells CASRSDNRTDTQYF. The CDR3 DNA is TGTGCCAGCAGGTCCGATAACCGGACAGATACGCAGTATTTT.

Many counts were recorded for this clonotype. This chain uses TRBV7-9 with TRBJ1-1; TRBD1 is a possible D gene (5 bases). The CDR3 contains 14 residues. The V gene lost 1 base and the J gene lost 4 bases, with 10 bases spanning the gap. Per the germline V gene, CDR1 is SEHNR and CDR2 is FQNEAQ (reference sequence). The CDR3 region is CASSLGWGGTEAFF. The CDR3 DNA reads as TGTGCCAGCAGCTTAGGTTGGGGGGGCACTGAAGCTTTCTTT. Full variable domain (rest looked up from reference TRBV7-9 and TRBJ1-1): DTGVSQNPRHKITKRGQNVTFRCDPISEHNRLYWYRQTLGQGPEFLTYFQNEAQLEKSRLLSDRFSAERPKGSFSTLEIQRTEQGDSAMYLCASSLGWGGTEAFFGQGTRLTVV.

This clonotype showed up many times. The chain uses TRBV29-1 and TRBJ2-6; no definite D call. Germline V CDR1 and CDR2: SQVTM, ANQGSEA. The V gene lost 5 bases and the J gene lost 0 bases, with 8 bases spanning the gap. This CDR3 is built from 14 residues. The DNA of the CDR3 is TGCAGCGTTTTCCAGAGCTCTGGGGCCAACGTCCTGACTTTC. It encodes CSVFQSSGANVLTF.

This clonotype was counted ten times or more. The rearrangement uses TRBV5-1 and TRBJ2-1; D uncertain. With 5 bases removed from V and 0 bases from J, the gap between germline ends came to 9 bases. The CDR3 contains 14 residues. Germline V gene lookup returns CDR1 SGHRS and CDR2 YFSETQ. CDR3 in DNA: TGCGCCAGCAGTGGCGATAGCTCCTACAATGAGCAGTTCTTC. Protein sequence: CASSGDSSYNEQFF.

This chain uses TRBV28 with TRBJ2-1; D call uncertain. Trimming removed 2 bases from V and 12 bases from J, with 14 bases in between. CDR3 size: 13 residues. The germline V gene has CDR1 MDHEN and CDR2 SYDVKM. The CDR3 nucleotides are TGTGCCAGCAGTTTAGATCAGCCCTTACCGCAGTTCTTC. It encodes CASSLDQPLPQFF. Full variable domain (outside the CDR3, taken from reference TRBV28 and TRBJ2-1): DVKVTQSSRYLVKRTGEKVFLECVQDMDHENMFWYRQDPGLGLRLIYFSYDVKMKEKGDIPEGYSVSREKKERFSLILESASTNQTSMYLCASSLDQPLPQFFGPGTRLTVL.

This clonotype has ten or more counts. V usage is TRBV20-1 and J usage is TRBJ2-5; unclear D gene. The CDR3 covers 14 residues. CDR1 and CDR2 from the germline V gene are DFQATT and SNEGSKA (reference sequence). The ends were cut back, 0 bases at V and 4 bases at J, with 12 bases in the middle. The CDR3 loop reads CSAREASLRETQYF. Here the CDR3 DNA reads TGCAGTGCTAGAGAAGCAAGTCTAAGAGAGACCCAGTACTTC.

This clonotype was observed at least ten times. The genes are TRBV28 and TRBJ2-1; 10 positions agree with TRBD2. Germline values: CDR1 MDHEN, CDR2 SYDVKM. The CDR3 is 16 amino acids. V trimming: 3 bases; J trimming: 4 bases; junction bases outside the gene matches: 6. The CDR3 region has the DNA TGTGCCAGCAGTTTCCCGACAGCGGGAGGGTACAATGAGCAGTTCTTC. Translation: CASSFPTAGGYNEQFF.

This clonotype was found many times. The chain couples TRBV7-9 to TRBJ2-5; 11 bases agree with TRBD2. Germline V gene sequence: CDR1 SEHNR, CDR2 FQNEAQ (reference sequence). V gave up 2 bases and J gave up 4 bases; unmatched junction bases: 6. The length of the CDR3 is 16 residues. The CDR3 protein is CASSLNPGLAGETQYF. As DNA, the CDR3 is TGTGCCAGCAGCTTAAACCCAGGACTAGCGGGAGAGACCCAGTACTTC.

This clonotype was observed at least ten times. V and J are TRBV6-2 or TRBV6-3 and TRBJ2-3; TRBD1 matches 7 bases. Per germline, CDR1 MNHEY and CDR2 SVGEGT. The ends lost 5 bases at V and 0 bases at J; junction bases unmatched: 2. This CDR3 is 14 amino acids long. The CDR3 region is CASSRQGSTDTQYF. CDR3 DNA sequence: TGTGCCAGCAGTCGACAGGGAAGCACAGATACGCAGTATTTT.

V gene TRBV5-1 combines with J gene TRBJ1-1, with a tentative D call TRBD1 (6 bases). The CDR3 runs to 13 residues. The ends were cut back, 7 bases at V and 3 bases at J, with 13 bases in the middle. CDR1 is SGHRS and CDR2 is YFSETQ in the germline V gene. CDR3 sequence: CASAEQGYTEAFF. DNA of the CDR3: TGCGCCAGCGCAGAACAGGGCTACACTGAAGCTTTCTTT.

V gene TRBV11-1 combines with J gene TRBJ1-2; D is perhaps TRBD1 (6 bases). V lost 4 bases, J lost 1 base, and 10 bases lay in between. The V gene's germline CDR1 is SGHAT and CDR2 FQDESV (reference sequence). This CDR3 has 14 residues. As DNA, the CDR3 is TGTGCCAGCAGCTCGGACAGACATAACTATGGCTACACCTTC. Translation gives CASSSDRHNYGYTF.

The CDR3 sequence is CASSQRRLQGTDTQYF. In DNA form, the CDR3 reads TGCGCCAGCAGCCAAAGGCGCCTTCAGGGCACAGATACGCAGTATTTT. This chain links TRBV4-1 with TRBJ2-3; D unresolved. Germline CDR1 is MGHRA and CDR2 is YSYEKL. The CDR3 is made up of 16 amino acids. Trimming stripped 2 bases from V and 1 base from J, with 13 bases between.

This clonotype is medium-sized. The rearrangement uses TRBV7-6 and TRBJ2-7; a weak D match, TRBD1 (6 bases). This CDR3 spans 13 amino acids. The V end lost 6 bases, the J end lost 0 bases, and 9 bases lay between the germline ends. Looked up from germline, CDR1 is SGHVS and CDR2 is FNYEAQ. CDR3 amino acids: CASSLGHSYEQYF. CDR3 nucleotides: TGTGCCAGCAGTTTGGGACACTCCTACGAGCAGTACTTC.

This clonotype was observed at least ten times. The V call is TRBV12-3 or TRBV12-4, the J call TRBJ2-1, with D uncertain. Trimming removed 3 bases from V and 12 bases from J, with 12 bases in between. The CDR3 has 12 residues. In DNA, the CDR3 is TGTGCCAGCAGTTTCCAGTCTCAGAGGCAGTTCTTC. Its translation: CASSFQSQRQFF.

The chain recombines TRBV24-1 with TRBJ2-3; D is unresolved. Trimming took 0 bases from V and 6 from J, leaving 6 bases between them. Per germline, CDR1 KGHDR and CDR2 SFDVKD. This CDR3 is 13 amino acids long. In DNA, the CDR3 is TGTGCCACCAGTGATTTGGGACCCGATACGCAGTATTTT. Translating gives CATSDLGPDTQYF.

The sample holds one count of this clonotype. A much larger clone sits a single nucleotide away, making a read error possible. This chain links TRBV5-6 with TRBJ2-1; D remains unclear. V lost 6 bases and J lost 10, with 11 bases in between. Germline-derived CDR1 and CDR2 are SGHDT and YYEEEE. The CDR3 has 11 residues. The CDR3: CASNFSVEQFF. CDR3 DNA: TGTGCCAGCAACTTTTCTGTCGAGCAGTTCTTC.

The sample holds many counts of this clonotype. The chain uses TRBV1 and TRBJ1-5; the table's D call TRBD1 went unverified against the DNA. TRBV1 is recorded as a pseudogene. The length of the CDR3 is 14 residues. Here the CDR3 reads CTSSHTTVRQPQHF. The CDR3 DNA reads as TGCACCAGCAGCCATACGACAGTAAGGCAGCCCCAGCATTTT.